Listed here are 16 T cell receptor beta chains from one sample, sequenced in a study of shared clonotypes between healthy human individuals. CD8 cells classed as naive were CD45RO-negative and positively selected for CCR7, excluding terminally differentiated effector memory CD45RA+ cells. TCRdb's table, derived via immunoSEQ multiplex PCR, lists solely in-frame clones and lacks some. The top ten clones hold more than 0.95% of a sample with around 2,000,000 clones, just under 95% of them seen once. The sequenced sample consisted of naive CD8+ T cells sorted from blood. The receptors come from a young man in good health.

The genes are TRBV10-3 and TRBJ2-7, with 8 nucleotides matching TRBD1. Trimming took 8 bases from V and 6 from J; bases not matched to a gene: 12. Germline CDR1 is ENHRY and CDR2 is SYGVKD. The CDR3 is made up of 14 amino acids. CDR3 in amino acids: CAIGPTGASGEQYF. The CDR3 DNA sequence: TGTGCCATCGGCCCGACAGGGGCGTCGGGCGAGCAGTACTTC.

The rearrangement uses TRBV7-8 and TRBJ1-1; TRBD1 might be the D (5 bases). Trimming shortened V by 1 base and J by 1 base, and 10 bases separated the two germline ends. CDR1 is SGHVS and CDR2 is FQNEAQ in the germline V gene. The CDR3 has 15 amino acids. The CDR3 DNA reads TGTGCCAGCAGCTTAGGCAGGGTTGGGAACACTGAAGCTTTCTTT. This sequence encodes CASSLGRVGNTEAFF.

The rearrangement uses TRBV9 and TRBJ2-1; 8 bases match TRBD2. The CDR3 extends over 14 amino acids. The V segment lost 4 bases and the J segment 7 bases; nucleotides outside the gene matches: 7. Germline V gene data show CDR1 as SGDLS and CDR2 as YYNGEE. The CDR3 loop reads CASSSGSGGNEQFF. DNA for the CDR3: TGTGCCAGCAGCTCCGGTTCGGGAGGGAATGAGCAGTTCTTC. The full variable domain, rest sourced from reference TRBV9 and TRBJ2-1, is DSGVTQTPKHLITATGQRVTLRCSPRSGDLSVYWYQQSLDQGLQFLIQYYNGEERAKGNILERFSAQQFPDLHSELNLSSLELGDSALYFCASSSGSGGNEQFFGPGTRLTVL.

CDR3 loop: CASSLERYGRGGFDTQYF. CDR3 nucleotide sequence: TGTGCCAGCAGCTTAGAGAGGTACGGCAGGGGAGGATTTGATACGCAGTATTTT. The chain recombines TRBV13 with TRBJ2-3; D possibly uses TRBD1 or TRBD2 (6 bases each). Germline-derived CDR1 and CDR2 are PRHDT and FYEKMQ (reference sequence). The CDR3 has 18 residues. V was trimmed by 1 base and J by 6 bases, leaving 23 bases between them.

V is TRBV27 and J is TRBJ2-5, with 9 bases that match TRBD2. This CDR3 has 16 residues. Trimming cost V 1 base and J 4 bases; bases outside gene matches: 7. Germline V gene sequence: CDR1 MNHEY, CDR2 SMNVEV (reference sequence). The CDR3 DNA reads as TGTGCCAGCAGTTTATATGCGGGGGGGCCCCCAGAGACCCAGTACTTC. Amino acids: CASSLYAGGPPETQYF.

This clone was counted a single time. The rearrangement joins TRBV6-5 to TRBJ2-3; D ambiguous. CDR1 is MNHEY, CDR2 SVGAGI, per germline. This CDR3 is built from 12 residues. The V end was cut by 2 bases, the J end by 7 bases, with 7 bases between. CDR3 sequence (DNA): TGTGCCAGCAGTTACAGGGATAATACGCAGTATTTT. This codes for CASSYRDNTQYF.

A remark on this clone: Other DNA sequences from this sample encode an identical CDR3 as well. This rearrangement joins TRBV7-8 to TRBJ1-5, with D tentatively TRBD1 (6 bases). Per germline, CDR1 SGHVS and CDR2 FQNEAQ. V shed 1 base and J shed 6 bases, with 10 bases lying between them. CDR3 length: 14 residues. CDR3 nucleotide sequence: TGTGCCAGCAGCTTAGTACAGGGAAGTCAGCCCCAGCATTTT. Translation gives CASSLVQGSQPQHF.

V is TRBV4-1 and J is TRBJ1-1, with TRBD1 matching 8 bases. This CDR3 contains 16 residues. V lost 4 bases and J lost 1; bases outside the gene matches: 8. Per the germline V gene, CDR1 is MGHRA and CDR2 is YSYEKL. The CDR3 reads CASSPRRDRRNTEAFF. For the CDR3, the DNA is TGCGCCAGCAGCCCCCGCCGGGACAGGAGGAACACTGAAGCTTTCTTT.

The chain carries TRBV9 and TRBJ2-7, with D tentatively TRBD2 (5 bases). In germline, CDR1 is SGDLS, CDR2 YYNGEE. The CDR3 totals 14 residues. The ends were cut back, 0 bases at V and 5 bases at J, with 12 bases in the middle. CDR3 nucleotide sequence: TGTGCCAGCAGCGTAGGTGGGAGTCTTAACGAGCAGTACTTC. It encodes CASSVGGSLNEQYF.

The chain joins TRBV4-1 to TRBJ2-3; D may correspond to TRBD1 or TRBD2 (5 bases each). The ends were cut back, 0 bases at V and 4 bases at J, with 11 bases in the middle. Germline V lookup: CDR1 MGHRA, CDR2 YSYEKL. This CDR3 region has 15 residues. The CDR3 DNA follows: TGCGCCAGCAGCCAAGATCCCACGGGACCAGATACGCAGTATTTT. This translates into CASSQDPTGPDTQYF.

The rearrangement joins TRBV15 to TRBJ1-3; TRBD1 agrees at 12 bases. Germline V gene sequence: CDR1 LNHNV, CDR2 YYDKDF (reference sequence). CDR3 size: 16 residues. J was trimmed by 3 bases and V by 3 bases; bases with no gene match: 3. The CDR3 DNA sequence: TGTGCCACCAGCAGCGGGACAGGGGGCCTTGGAAACACCATATATTTT. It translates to CATSSGTGGLGNTIYF. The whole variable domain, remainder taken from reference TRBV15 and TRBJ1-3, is DAMVIQNPRYQVTQFGKPVTLSCSQTLNHNVMYWYQQKSSQAPKLLFHYYDKDFNNEADTPDNFQSRRPNTSFCFLDIRSPGLGDTAMYLCATSSGTGGLGNTIYFGEGSWLTVV.

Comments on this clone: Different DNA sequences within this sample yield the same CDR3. The CDR3 DNA sequence: TGTGCCTGGAGTCAGGGAAGCTCTGGAAACACCATATATTTT. Residues: CAWSQGSSGNTIYF. The chain uses TRBV30 and TRBJ1-3; perhaps TRBD1 as D (5 bases). V was clipped by 2 bases and J by 0 bases, with 8 bases between them. Germline lookup yields CDR1 GTSNPN and CDR2 SVGIG (reference sequence). The CDR3 length is 14 residues.

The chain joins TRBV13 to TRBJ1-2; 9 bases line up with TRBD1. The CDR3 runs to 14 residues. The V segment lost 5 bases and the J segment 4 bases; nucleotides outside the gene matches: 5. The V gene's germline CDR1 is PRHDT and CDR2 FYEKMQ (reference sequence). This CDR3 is CASSAGQGSYGYTF. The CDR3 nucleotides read TGTGCCAGCAGCGCGGGACAGGGTAGCTATGGCTACACCTTC.

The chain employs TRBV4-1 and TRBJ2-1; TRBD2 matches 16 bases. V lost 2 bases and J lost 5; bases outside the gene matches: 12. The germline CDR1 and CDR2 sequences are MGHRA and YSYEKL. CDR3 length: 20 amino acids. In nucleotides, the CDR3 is TGCGCCAGCAGCCAACTCCCGGGACTAGCGGGAGGGCCAATAGACAATGAGCAGTTCTTC. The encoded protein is CASSQLPGLAGGPIDNEQFF.

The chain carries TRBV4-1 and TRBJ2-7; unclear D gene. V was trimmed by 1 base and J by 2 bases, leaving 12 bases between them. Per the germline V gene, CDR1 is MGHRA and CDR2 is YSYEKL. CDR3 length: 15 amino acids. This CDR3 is CASSQVNGGTYEQYF. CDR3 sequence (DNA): TGCGCCAGCAGCCAAGTCAATGGTGGCACCTACGAGCAGTACTTC.

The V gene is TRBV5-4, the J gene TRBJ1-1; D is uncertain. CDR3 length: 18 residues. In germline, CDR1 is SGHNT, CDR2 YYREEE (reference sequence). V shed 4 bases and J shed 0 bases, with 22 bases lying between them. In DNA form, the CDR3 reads TGTGCCAGCAGCCAGGCAGATTCCCCAGAAGGGATGAACACTGAAGCTTTCTTT. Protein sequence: CASSQADSPEGMNTEAFF.